These 21 T cell receptor beta chains were sequenced from one sample in a study of T-cell memory formation after mild COVID-19. Using its own MiXCR run on the 5' RACE reads, TCRdb lists one record per CDR3 protein. The sample has under 700,000 distinct CDR3 sequences, 20% seen once. The material sequenced was PBMCs or a T cell subset sorted from them (not recorded which). These receptor sequences come from an adult woman who had mild COVID-19 (a few samples of this study predate the infection). Cell type and time point are not known.

This clonotype was recorded at least ten times. This CDR3 reads CASSLRRDRSYEQYF. The CDR3 nucleotides read TGTGCCAGCAGCCTACGCCGGGACCGCTCCTACGAGCAGTACTTC. V usage is TRBV14 and J usage is TRBJ2-7, with D perhaps matching TRBD1 or TRBD2 (5 bases each). CDR1 is SGHDN, CDR2 FVKESK, per germline. Trimming pared 4 bases from V and 0 bases from J, leaving 13 bases between. CDR3 size: 15 residues. The complete variable domain, with remaining parts taken from reference TRBV14 and TRBJ2-7, reads EAGVTQFPSHSVIEKGQTVTLRCDPISGHDNLYWYRRVMGKEIKFLLHFVKESKQDESGMPNNRFLAERTGGTYSTLKVQPAELEDSGVYFCASSLRRDRSYEQYFGPGTRLTVT.

This clonotype has a handful of counts. The chain recombines TRBV6-1 with TRBJ2-1; the match to TRBD2 covers 9 bases. Trimming cost V 7 bases and J 7 bases; bases outside gene matches: 8. CDR1 MNHNS and CDR2 SASEGT come from the germline V gene. This CDR3 spans 14 amino acids. CDR3 nucleotides: TGTGCCAGCACGTGGGCTAGCGGGGCAAATGAGCAGTTCTTC. Protein sequence: CASTWASGANEQFF.

The chain joins TRBV20-1 to TRBJ2-1; 12 positions agree with TRBD2. Germline V lookup: CDR1 DFQATT, CDR2 SNEGSKA (reference sequence). The CDR3 is made up of 15 amino acids. V trimming: 5 bases; J trimming: 4 bases; junction bases outside the gene matches: 6. CDR3 residues: CSAVGTSGSYNEQFF. CDR3 nucleotides: TGCAGTGCTGTCGGGACTAGCGGGTCGTACAATGAGCAGTTCTTC.

This clonotype was recorded a few times. The gene calls are TRBV27 and TRBJ2-2; weak D call: TRBD1 (6 bases). With 0 bases removed from V and 3 bases from J, the gap between germline ends came to 11 bases. Germline CDR1 reads MNHEY; CDR2 reads SMNVEV (reference sequence). The length of the CDR3 is 16 residues. Here the CDR3 reads CASSLSLGAHTGELFF. The CDR3, as DNA: TGTGCCAGCAGTTTATCATTGGGGGCACACACCGGGGAGCTGTTTTTT.

V usage is TRBV7-9 and J usage is TRBJ2-7, with a weak D call TRBD1 (6 bases). Germline CDR1 reads SEHNR; CDR2 reads FQNEAQ (reference sequence). Trimming took off 5 bases at V and 7 bases at J, with 24 bases between the two ends. The CDR3 has 16 amino acids. The CDR3 here is CASSINAGTSTEEQYF. CDR3 coding DNA: TGTGCCAGCAGCATTAACGCCGGGACATCGACTGAAGAGCAGTACTTC.

Many counts were recorded for this clonotype. The chain carries TRBV6-5 and TRBJ1-1; no reliable D call. Germline values: CDR1 MNHEY, CDR2 SVGAGI. The CDR3 totals 13 residues. Trimming removed 2 bases from V and 1 base from J, with 5 bases in between. In DNA, the CDR3 is TGTGCCAGCAGTTACGCAGGGAACACTGAAGCTTTCTTT. Its translation: CASSYAGNTEAFF.

This clonotype was detected only a few times. The V call is TRBV11-2, the J call TRBJ1-2; the match to TRBD1 covers 8 bases. Germline V lookup: CDR1 SGHAT, CDR2 FQNNGV. The V segment lost 5 bases and the J segment 6 bases; nucleotides outside the gene matches: 5. The CDR3 runs 13 residues. CDR3 nucleotides: TGTGCCAGCAGCCTGAGGACAGGGAATGGCTACACCTTC. Its translation is CASSLRTGNGYTF.

This clonotype was recorded a few times. The V gene is TRBV6-5, the J gene TRBJ2-4; TRBD2 might be the D (5 bases). Germline CDR1 and CDR2: MNHEY and SVGAGI. The V end was cut by 4 bases, the J end by 3 bases, with 13 bases between. The CDR3 sequence is 15 residues long. CDR3 protein: CASSFRARGKNIQYF. CDR3 DNA sequence: TGTGCCAGCAGTTTCCGGGCCCGGGGCAAAAACATTCAGTACTTC.

The chain employs TRBV14 and TRBJ2-4; D not certain. Trimming cost V 3 bases and J 2 bases, with 17 bases left between them. The V gene's germline CDR1 is SGHDN and CDR2 FVKESK. CDR3 length: 17 amino acids. The CDR3 loop reads CASSQRTETVSKNIQYF. The CDR3 nucleotides are TGTGCCAGCAGCCAGAGGACGGAAACTGTTTCCAAAAACATTCAGTACTTC. The whole variable domain, filled in from reference TRBV14 and TRBJ2-4, reads EAGVTQFPSHSVIEKGQTVTLRCDPISGHDNLYWYRRVMGKEIKFLLHFVKESKQDESGMPNNRFLAERTGGTYSTLKVQPAELEDSGVYFCASSQRTETVSKNIQYFGAGTRLSVL.

The rearrangement links TRBV15 to TRBJ2-5; D possibly corresponds to TRBD1 (5 bases). The CDR3 spans 16 residues. Germline CDR1 reads LNHNV; CDR2 reads YYDKDF (reference sequence). Trimming stripped 3 bases from V and 1 base from J, with 15 bases between. Here the CDR3 DNA reads TGTGCCACCAGCAGCCTTCTTCAGGGTAGCCAAGAGACCCAGTACTTC. Its translation: CATSSLLQGSQETQYF.

This rearrangement joins TRBV20-1 to TRBJ2-3, with 8 bases matching TRBD1. Germline CDR1 and CDR2: DFQATT and SNEGSKA (reference sequence). CDR3 length equals 14 residues. With 6 bases clipped from V and 1 base from J, the junction kept 6 bases outside the gene matches. CDR3: CSAPQGVRTDTQYF. CDR3 in DNA: TGCAGTGCCCCACAGGGGGTGCGCACAGATACGCAGTATTTT.

The CDR3 is CATSSRLQETQYF. For the CDR3, the DNA is TGTGCCACCAGTTCTCGCCTACAAGAGACCCAGTACTTC. J is TRBJ2-5 and V is TRBV15; D is unresolved. The germline V and J ends were trimmed by 6 bases and 2 bases, with 10 bases remaining between them. CDR3 size: 13 residues. Germline CDR1 reads LNHNV; CDR2 reads YYDKDF (reference sequence).

V is TRBV10-3 and J is TRBJ2-7, with a weak D call TRBD2 (6 bases). Trimming cost V 10 bases and J 2 bases, with 21 bases left between them. Germline lookup yields CDR1 ENHRY and CDR2 SYGVKD. This CDR3 region has 15 residues. The CDR3 DNA reads TGTGCCACGATAGCGGAGGGAGCAGCTGCCTACGAGCAGTACTTC. It yields the protein CATIAEGAAAYEQYF.

The rearrangement uses TRBV7-9 and TRBJ1-5; no firm D call. This CDR3 region has 15 residues. Germline CDR1 SEHNR, CDR2 FQNEAQ (reference sequence). The ends were cut back, 1 base at V and 5 bases at J, with 12 bases in the middle. This chain's CDR3 is CASSLGDAGHQPQHF. Written as DNA, the CDR3 is TGTGCCAGCAGCTTAGGGGATGCGGGCCATCAGCCCCAGCATTTT.

The V and J genes are TRBV7-9 and TRBJ2-3; no clear D. CDR1 is SEHNR and CDR2 is FQNEAQ in the germline V gene (reference sequence). This CDR3 has 13 residues. V dropped 6 bases and J dropped 1 base, with 8 bases sitting between them. CDR3: CASSNGRTDTQYF. The CDR3 region has the DNA TGTGCCAGCAGTAACGGACGCACAGATACGCAGTATTTT.

The CDR3 DNA reads TGTGCCAGCAGCGTAGCTCTAGGGCCGTCGAGCACCGGGGAGCTGTTTTTT. Translated, it gives CASSVALGPSSTGELFF. The rearrangement links TRBV9 to TRBJ2-2; unclear D gene. The CDR3 is made up of 17 amino acids. Germline V gene lookup returns CDR1 SGDLS and CDR2 YYNGEE. Trimming removed 0 bases at V and 4 bases at J, with 16 bases between.

The CDR3 loop is CASSQGVATQYF. DNA for the CDR3: TGTGCCAGCAGCCAAGGTGTAGCGACCCAGTACTTC. V usage is TRBV3-1 and J usage is TRBJ2-5; D not certain. V gave up 1 base and J gave up 7 bases, with 7 bases separating them. This CDR3 comprises 12 residues. Germline CDR1 reads LGHDT; CDR2 reads YNNKEL (reference sequence).

The CDR3 DNA sequence: TGTGCCAGCAGCATCAACCACAGGGTCGGAGAGACCCAGTACTTC. Amino acids: CASSINHRVGETQYF. The gene calls are TRBV3-1 and TRBJ2-5; a possible D gene is TRBD1 (6 bases). V lost 5 bases, J lost 4 bases, and 17 bases lay in between. This CDR3 has 15 residues. From germline, CDR1 is LGHDT and CDR2 YNNKEL (reference sequence).

This clonotype was recorded a few times. This sequence joins TRBV5-1 and TRBJ1-3; the match to TRBD1 covers 9 bases. The germline gives CDR1 SGHRS, CDR2 YFSETQ. There are 21 residues in the CDR3. Trimming at V came to 2 bases and at J to 3 bases, leaving 21 bases not matched to a gene. CDR3: CASSFGAPGQGASGYGNTIYF. CDR3 bases: TGCGCCAGCAGCTTCGGCGCCCCGGGACAGGGTGCGTCTGGCTATGGAAACACCATATATTTT.

This clonotype was found a few times. The chain has TRBV19 and TRBJ2-5; possibly TRBD1 or TRBD2 for D (5 bases each). Trimming removed 5 bases from V and 4 bases from J, with 20 bases in between. This CDR3 has 16 residues. Germline V lookup: CDR1 LNHDA, CDR2 SQIVND (reference sequence). CDR3 region: CASSSGDALQGETQYF. The CDR3 DNA reads as TGTGCCAGTAGTTCCGGGGACGCCCTTCAGGGAGAGACCCAGTACTTC.

This clonotype was seen many times. The CDR3, as DNA: TGTGCCAGCAGTTCCCCGGGACTCTTCTCCTACAATGAGCAGTTCTTC. It is translated as CASSSPGLFSYNEQFF. The chain employs TRBV12-3 or TRBV12-4 and TRBJ2-1; perhaps TRBD2 as D (6 bases). V lost 4 bases to trimming and J lost 0 bases, with 13 bases between them. CDR3 length: 16 residues.